This T cell receptor beta chain was captured in a study of blood T cells in healthy people across ages. Whole-study results and caveats: Estimated diversity that came from one million T cells was considered an underestimate.

Together with a sample-barcoded 5' primer, a J-beta primer mix was included in a second PCR lasting 7 to 11 cycles. From the 5' RACE reads, TCRdb called clonotypes with MiXCR, one entry per CDR3 protein. The top ten hold 23% of the sample, which has 1.5 million to 2 million distinct CDR3 sequences, approximately 39% seen once. Comments on this clonotype: Its antigen is not identified.

V lost 5 bases and J 6 bases, leaving 14 bases between the germline ends. The CDR3 contains 15 residues. Germline-derived CDR1 and CDR2 are SGHVS and FNYEAQ. The chain recombines TRBV7-6 with TRBJ1-6; D perhaps matches TRBD1 (5 bases). The clonotype was recovered from a human donor in good health. The sample consisted of blood. CDR3 sequence: CASSRGTAFNSPLHF. For the CDR3, the DNA is TGTGCCAGCAGCCGAGGGACGGCTTTTAATTCACCCCTCCACTTT.